The T cell receptor beta chain under discussion was sequenced for a study of radiotherapy plus CTLA-4 blockade in lung cancer. Study-level findings and limits: An expansion of tumor-derived TCR clones occurred in blood after radiotherapy plus ipilimumab.

Clones were sequenced by immunoSEQ multiplex PCR, and TCRdb holds only the in-frame ones, with some missing. The sample yields tens of thousands of clones, approximately 86% seen once. V gave up 1 base and J gave up 4 bases, with 13 bases separating them. The CDR3 is 15 amino acids. The V gene's germline CDR1 is SEHNR and CDR2 FQNEAQ (reference sequence). Remarks on this clone: As yet, its antigen is unknown.

This specimen consisted of peripheral blood, obtained from a patient treated with radiotherapy plus ipilimumab. J is TRBJ2-5 and V is TRBV7-9, with no clear D. The TCR was taken from a human donor with non-small cell lung cancer that progressed on radiotherapy plus ipilimumab. The CDR3 loop is CASSLGSGVAETQYF. Here the CDR3 DNA reads TGTGCCAGCAGCTTAGGGAGTGGGGTAGCAGAGACCCAGTACTTC.